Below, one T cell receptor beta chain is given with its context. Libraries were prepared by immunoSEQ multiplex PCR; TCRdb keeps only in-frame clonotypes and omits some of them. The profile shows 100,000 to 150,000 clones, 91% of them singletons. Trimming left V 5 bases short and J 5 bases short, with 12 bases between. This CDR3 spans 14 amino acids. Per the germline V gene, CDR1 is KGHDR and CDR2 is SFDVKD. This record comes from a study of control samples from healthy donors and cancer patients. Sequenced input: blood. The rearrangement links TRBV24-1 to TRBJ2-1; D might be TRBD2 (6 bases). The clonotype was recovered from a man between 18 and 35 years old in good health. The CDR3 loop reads CATSAIGGHNEQFF. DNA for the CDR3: TGTGCCACCAGTGCCATCGGGGGACACAATGAGCAGTTCTTC.